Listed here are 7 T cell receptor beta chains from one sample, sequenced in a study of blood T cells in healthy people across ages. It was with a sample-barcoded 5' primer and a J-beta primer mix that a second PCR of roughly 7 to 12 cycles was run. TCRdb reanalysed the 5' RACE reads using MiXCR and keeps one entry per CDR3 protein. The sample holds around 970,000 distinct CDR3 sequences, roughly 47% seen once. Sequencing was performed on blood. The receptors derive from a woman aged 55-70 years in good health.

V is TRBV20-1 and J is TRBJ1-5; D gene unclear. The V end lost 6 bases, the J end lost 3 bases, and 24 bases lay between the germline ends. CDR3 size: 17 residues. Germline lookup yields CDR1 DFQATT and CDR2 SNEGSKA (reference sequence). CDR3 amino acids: CSAAVGTRHTLNQPQHF. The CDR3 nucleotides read TGCAGTGCGGCCGTAGGTACAAGACATACACTCAATCAGCCCCAGCATTTT.

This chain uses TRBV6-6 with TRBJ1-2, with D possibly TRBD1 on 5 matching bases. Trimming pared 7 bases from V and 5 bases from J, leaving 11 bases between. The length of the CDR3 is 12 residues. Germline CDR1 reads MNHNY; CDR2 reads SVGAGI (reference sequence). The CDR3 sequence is CASKKTVYGYTF. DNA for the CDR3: TGTGCCAGCAAAAAGACAGTTTATGGCTACACCTTC.

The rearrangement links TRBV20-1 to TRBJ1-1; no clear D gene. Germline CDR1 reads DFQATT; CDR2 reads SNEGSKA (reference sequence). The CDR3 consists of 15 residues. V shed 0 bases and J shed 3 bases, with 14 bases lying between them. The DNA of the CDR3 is TGCAGTGCTAGAGATCGTAAGGGCTTGGACACTGAAGCTTTCTTT. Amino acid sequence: CSARDRKGLDTEAFF.

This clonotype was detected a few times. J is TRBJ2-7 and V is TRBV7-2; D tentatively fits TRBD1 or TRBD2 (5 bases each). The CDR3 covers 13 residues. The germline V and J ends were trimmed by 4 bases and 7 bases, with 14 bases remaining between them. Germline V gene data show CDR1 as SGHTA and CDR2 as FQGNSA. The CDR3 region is CASSWGTISEQYF. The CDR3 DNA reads TGTGCCAGCAGCTGGGGGACGATATCGGAGCAGTACTTC.

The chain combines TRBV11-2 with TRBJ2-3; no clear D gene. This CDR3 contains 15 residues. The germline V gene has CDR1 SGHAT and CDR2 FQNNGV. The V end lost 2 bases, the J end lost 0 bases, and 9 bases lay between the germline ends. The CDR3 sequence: CASSLKLSSTDTQYF. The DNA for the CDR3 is TGTGCCAGCAGCTTAAAGCTATCCAGCACAGATACGCAGTATTTT.

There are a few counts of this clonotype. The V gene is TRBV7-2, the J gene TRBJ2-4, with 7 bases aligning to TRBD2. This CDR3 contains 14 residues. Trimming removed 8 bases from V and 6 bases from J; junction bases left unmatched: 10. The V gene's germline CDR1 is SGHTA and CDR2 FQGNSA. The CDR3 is CASQPGGFGNIQYF. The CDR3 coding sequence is TGTGCCAGCCAGCCGGGGGGTTTCGGAAACATTCAGTACTTC.

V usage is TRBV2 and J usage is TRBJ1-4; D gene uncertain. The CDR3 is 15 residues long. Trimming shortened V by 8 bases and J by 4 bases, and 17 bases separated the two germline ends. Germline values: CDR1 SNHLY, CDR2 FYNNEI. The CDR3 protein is CASRPLRRDNEKLFF. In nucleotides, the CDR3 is TGTGCCAGCCGCCCGCTTCGACGGGATAATGAAAAACTGTTTTTT.